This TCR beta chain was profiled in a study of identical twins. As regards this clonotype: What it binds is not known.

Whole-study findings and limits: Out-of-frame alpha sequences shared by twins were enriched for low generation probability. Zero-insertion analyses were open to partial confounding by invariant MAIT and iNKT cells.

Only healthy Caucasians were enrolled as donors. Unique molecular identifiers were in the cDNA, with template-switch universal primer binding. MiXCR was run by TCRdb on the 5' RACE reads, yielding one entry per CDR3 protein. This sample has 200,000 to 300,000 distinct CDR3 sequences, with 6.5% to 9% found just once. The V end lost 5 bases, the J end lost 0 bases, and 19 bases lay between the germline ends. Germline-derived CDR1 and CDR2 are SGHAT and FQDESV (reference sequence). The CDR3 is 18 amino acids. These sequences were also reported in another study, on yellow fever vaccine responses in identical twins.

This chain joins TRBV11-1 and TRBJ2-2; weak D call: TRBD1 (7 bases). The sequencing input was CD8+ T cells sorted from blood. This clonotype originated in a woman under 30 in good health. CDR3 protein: CASSAMGGQYANTGELFF. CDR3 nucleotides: TGTGCCAGCAGCGCAATGGGGGGACAGTACGCGAACACCGGGGAGCTGTTTTTT.